The rows below give T cell receptor beta chains drawn from one sample of a study of CD8+ T cells in alopecia areata. Method: immunoSEQ multiplex PCR; TCRdb's copy keeps in-frame clones and lacks some. Seen here are about 90,000 clones, 44% observed once, and the top ten hold 15% to 20%. The specimen was CD8+ T cells sorted from blood, collected at week 24, from a patient treated with tofacitinib. The receptor set was obtained from a human donor with alopecia areata. Each CDR3 is given with its conserved first and last residue. The order of the fields is D gene, J gene, V gene, clone size, CDR3 DNA, CDR3 protein. D genes are given only for firm matches. A row's size may be missing; if present it is once, few, many or a size class.

d_gene: .; j_gene: TRBJ1-2; v_gene: TRBV29-1; abundance: .; CDR3nt: TGCAGCGTAGCCGATATGACAGGACCTAACTATGGCTACACCTTC; CDR3aa: CSVADMTGPNYGYTF
d_gene: TRBD2; j_gene: TRBJ2-1; v_gene: TRBV28; abundance: few; CDR3nt: TGTGCCAGCAGTCTGTTAGCGGGAGGGCGGATTGAGCAGTTCTTC; CDR3aa: CASSLLAGGRIEQFF
d_gene: .; j_gene: TRBJ2-3; v_gene: TRBV7-8; abundance: few; CDR3nt: TGTGCCAGCAGACGGAGCACAGATACGCAGTATTTT; CDR3aa: CASRRSTDTQYF
d_gene: .; j_gene: TRBJ2-5; v_gene: TRBV13; abundance: .; CDR3nt: TGTGCCAGCAGCTTAGTAGGCGGGGCCGGGGAGACCCAGTACTTC; CDR3aa: CASSLVGGAGETQYF
d_gene: TRBD1; j_gene: TRBJ1-6; v_gene: TRBV7-2; abundance: few; CDR3nt: TGTGCCAGCAGCACCCACGACAGGGAGCGAAATTCACCCCTCCACTTT; CDR3aa: CASSTHDRERNSPLHF
d_gene: .; j_gene: TRBJ2-1; v_gene: TRBV5-6; abundance: many; CDR3nt: TGTGCCAGCAGCTCAATGAGTGAGCAGTTCTTC; CDR3aa: CASSSMSEQFF
d_gene: .; j_gene: TRBJ2-7; v_gene: TRBV4-1; abundance: .; CDR3nt: TGCGCCAGCAGCCAAGTGATCCGGGACGAGCAGTACTTC; CDR3aa: CASSQVIRDEQYF
d_gene: .; j_gene: TRBJ1-1; v_gene: TRBV7-9; abundance: .; CDR3nt: TGTGCCAGCAGCAATCCGGGGGGCGGCACTGAAGCTTTCTTT; CDR3aa: CASSNPGGGTEAFF
d_gene: .; j_gene: TRBJ2-1; v_gene: TRBV14; abundance: .; CDR3nt: TGTGCCAGCAGCCCTCGCCTCGCCCTCTCCTACAATGAGCAGTTCTTC; CDR3aa: CASSPRLALSYNEQFF
d_gene: TRBD2; j_gene: TRBJ2-5; v_gene: TRBV11-2; abundance: few; CDR3nt: TGTGCCAGCAACGGGGGGGGTAAAGAGACCCAGTACTTC; CDR3aa: CASNGGGKETQYF
d_gene: TRBD2; j_gene: TRBJ2-1; v_gene: TRBV7-8; abundance: many; CDR3nt: TGTGCCAGCAGCTGGACTAGCGGGAACAATGAGCAGTTCTTC; CDR3aa: CASSWTSGNNEQFF
d_gene: .; j_gene: TRBJ2-7; v_gene: TRBV19; abundance: .; CDR3nt: TGTGCCAGTGGGAAGAGAGGAGAATTCTACGAGCAGTACTTC; CDR3aa: CASGKRGEFYEQYF
d_gene: TRBD1; j_gene: TRBJ2-1; v_gene: TRBV18; abundance: .; CDR3nt: TGTGCCAGCTCACCGATGACAGGGGGTTATGAGCAGTTCTTC; CDR3aa: CASSPMTGGYEQFF
d_gene: .; j_gene: TRBJ2-5; v_gene: TRBV9; abundance: .; CDR3nt: TGTGCCAGCAGCTCCCAAGAGACCCAGTACTTC; CDR3aa: CASSSQETQYF
d_gene: .; j_gene: TRBJ1-1; v_gene: TRBV27; abundance: .; CDR3nt: TGTGCCAGCAGGCAAGGGGGTGCTGAAGCTTTCTTT; CDR3aa: CASRQGGAEAFF
d_gene: TRBD2; j_gene: TRBJ2-7; v_gene: TRBV4-1; abundance: .; CDR3nt: TGCGCCAGCAGCCAAGTCCTAGCGGGTACCTACGAGCAGTACTTC; CDR3aa: CASSQVLAGTYEQYF
d_gene: .; j_gene: TRBJ1-1; v_gene: TRBV7-9; abundance: few; CDR3nt: TGTGCCAGCAGCTACTCAGGGGTGACTGAAGCTTTCTTT; CDR3aa: CASSYSGVTEAFF
d_gene: .; j_gene: TRBJ2-7; v_gene: TRBV27; abundance: few; CDR3nt: TGTGCCAGCAGTATCCCAGGGGGCGGGAGCGAGCAGTACTTC; CDR3aa: CASSIPGGGSEQYF
d_gene: TRBD1; j_gene: TRBJ1-1; v_gene: TRBV19; abundance: .; CDR3nt: TGTGCCAGTATGGACAGGGGGATTGAAGCTTTCTTT; CDR3aa: CASMDRGIEAFF
d_gene: .; j_gene: TRBJ2-1; v_gene: TRBV7-2; abundance: .; CDR3nt: TGTGCCAGCAGCCCTACGGGTTACAATGAGCAGTTCTTC; CDR3aa: CASSPTGYNEQFF
d_gene: TRBD1; j_gene: TRBJ2-7; v_gene: TRBV9; abundance: .; CDR3nt: TGTGCCAGCAGCCTCTCCCGGGACAGAGATTCCTACGAGCAGTACTTC; CDR3aa: CASSLSRDRDSYEQYF
d_gene: .; j_gene: TRBJ1-4; v_gene: TRBV27; abundance: once; CDR3nt: TGTGCCAGCAGTTCCTCAGGACGTCGGGAAAAACTGTTTTTT; CDR3aa: CASSSSGRREKLFF
d_gene: .; j_gene: TRBJ1-1; v_gene: TRBV14; abundance: .; CDR3nt: TGTGCCAGCAGCCCGGGGGGGAGCATCGGAGCTTTCTTT; CDR3aa: CASSPGGSIGAFF
d_gene: TRBD2; j_gene: TRBJ2-1; v_gene: TRBV7-3; abundance: .; CDR3nt: TGTGCCAGCAGCTTAGAGCGGGAGGGCCCAGTTGAGCAGTTCTTC; CDR3aa: CASSLEREGPVEQFF
d_gene: .; j_gene: TRBJ2-1; v_gene: TRBV27; abundance: once; CDR3nt: TGTGCCAGCAGTAAGGACAGCACGCAGTTCTTC; CDR3aa: CASSKDSTQFF
d_gene: TRBD1; j_gene: TRBJ1-1; v_gene: TRBV4-1; abundance: .; CDR3nt: TGCGCCAGCAGCCAAGGATTGGACAGGTTGAACACTGAAGCTTTCTTT; CDR3aa: CASSQGLDRLNTEAFF
d_gene: .; j_gene: TRBJ2-7; v_gene: TRBV29-1; abundance: few; CDR3nt: TGCAGCGTTGAAGGGACCGGGAGCTCCTACGAGCAGTACTTC; CDR3aa: CSVEGTGSSYEQYF
d_gene: .; j_gene: TRBJ2-7; v_gene: TRBV29-1; abundance: few; CDR3nt: TGCAGCGTTCATGGATCGGGAGTACGCTACGAGCAGTACTTC; CDR3aa: CSVHGSGVRYEQYF
d_gene: .; j_gene: TRBJ1-5; v_gene: TRBV15; abundance: .; CDR3nt: TGTGCCACCAGCAGAGATCGGGGGAGCAATCAGCCCCAGCATTTT; CDR3aa: CATSRDRGSNQPQHF
d_gene: .; j_gene: TRBJ2-2; v_gene: TRBV27; abundance: .; CDR3nt: TGTGCCAGCAGTTGGGGCAGCGCGGAGGCCGGGGAGCTGTTTTTT; CDR3aa: CASSWGSAEAGELFF
d_gene: TRBD2; j_gene: TRBJ2-1; v_gene: TRBV15; abundance: few; CDR3nt: TGTGCCACCCGTGGGACTAGCAGGAATGAGCAGTTCTTC; CDR3aa: CATRGTSRNEQFF